A selection of T cell receptor beta chains follows, all from one sample in a study of cytomegalovirus exposure and HLA in healthy donors. Some clones are missing from TCRdb's copy, which holds only in-frame ones; the method was immunoSEQ multiplex PCR. The table lists 150,000 to 180,000 clones, roughly 90% of them singletons. Specimen: PBMCs. The receptors were sampled from a man aged 18 to 35 in good health and CMV-seropositive. CDR3s include the opening cysteine and the closing phenylalanine or tryptophan. The D gene is left open where the match is weak. Not every row has a clone size; where given, it reads once, few, many or a size class.

J gene,V gene,D gene,clone size,CDR3 DNA,CDR3 protein
TRBJ2-1,TRBV4-3,TRBD1,-,TGCGCCAGCAGCCAAAGGGGGACAGGGGCGGGGGAGCAGTTCTTC,CASSQRGTGAGEQFF
TRBJ1-1,TRBV27,TRBD1,-,TGTGCCAGCAGAACAGGGGGAGGCACTGAAGCTTTCTTT,CASRTGGGTEAFF
TRBJ1-4,TRBV27,-,-,TGTGCCAGCAGTAACACACAGAGAGGGGAAAAACTGTTTTTT,CASSNTQRGEKLFF
TRBJ1-3,TRBV6-6,-,-,TGTGCCAGCAGTCGACCCTCACAGGGAACTGGAAACACCATATATTTT,CASSRPSQGTGNTIYF
TRBJ1-1,TRBV7-9,TRBD1,-,TGTGCCAGCAGCCAAAGGGACAGGCCGCGAGCTTTCTTT,CASSQRDRPRAFF
TRBJ2-1,TRBV19,-,-,TGTGCCAGTAGTATTAGGGACTTCGAGAATGAGCAGTTCTTC,CASSIRDFENEQFF
TRBJ1-2,TRBV19,TRBD1,few,TGTGCCAGTAGAGACCCGACAGGGGTCTATGGCTACACCTTC,CASRDPTGVYGYTF
TRBJ1-5,TRBV7-9,-,-,TGTGCCAGCAGCTTGGGGGGAGCAGATCAGCCCCAGCATTTT,CASSLGGADQPQHF
TRBJ2-5,TRBV7-6,TRBD2,once,TGTGCCAGCAGCCCCCGGGGGGGGGCCCAGTACTTC,CASSPRGGAQYF
TRBJ2-3,TRBV7-6,TRBD2,-,TGTGCCAGCAGCTACCGGGGGGGAGATACGCAGTATTTT,CASSYRGGDTQYF
TRBJ1-2,TRBV19,TRBD1,-,TGTGCCAGTATGGGGACAGGTGTTTTGGGCTACACCTTC,CASMGTGVLGYTF
TRBJ1-4,TRBV7-2,-,-,TGTGCCAGCAGCTTAGCCCCCTTCGGGGTTGAAAAACTGTTTTTT,CASSLAPFGVEKLFF
TRBJ2-1,TRBV6-5,TRBD2,-,TGTGCCAGCAGTTACCTCGGACTAGCGGGGGATAATGAGCAGTTCTTC,CASSYLGLAGDNEQFF
TRBJ2-5,TRBV6-6,TRBD1,-,TGTGCCAGCAGAGAGACCGGGACAGGGCAAGAGACCCAGTACTTC,CASRETGTGQETQYF
TRBJ1-1,TRBV30,-,-,TGTGCCTGGACGGGGGGGATGAACACTGAAGCTTTCTTT,CAWTGGMNTEAFF
TRBJ2-7,TRBV27,-,-,TGTGCCAGCAGTTTAATGGCCTCCTACGAGCAGTACTTC,CASSLMASYEQYF
TRBJ1-1,TRBV9,-,-,TGTGCCAGCAGCGTAGGGAGGGGGGGCACTGAAGCTTTCTTT,CASSVGRGGTEAFF
TRBJ1-4,TRBV5-6,-,-,TGTGCCAGCAGCCGACGACCGAGAGCGACTAATGAAAAACTGTTTTTT,CASSRRPRATNEKLFF
TRBJ1-5,TRBV7-2,TRBD1,few,TGTGCCAGCAGCCCCCAGACAGGGTACAATCAGCCCCAGCATTTT,CASSPQTGYNQPQHF
TRBJ1-2,TRBV5-5,TRBD1,many,TGTGCCAGCAGCCCGGACAGGGAATCGTATGGCTACACCTTC,CASSPDRESYGYTF
TRBJ1-6,TRBV2,-,-,TGTGCCAGCAGTGGGACAGCAAAAAATTCACCCCTCCACTTT,CASSGTAKNSPLHF
TRBJ1-4,TRBV6-5,-,-,TGTGCCAGCAGAAAACAGGGAGCAACTAATGAAAAACTGTTTTTT,CASRKQGATNEKLFF
TRBJ2-5,TRBV4-1,-,-,TGCGCCAGCAGCCAAGAGACTAGTGGAGAGACCCAGTACTTC,CASSQETSGETQYF
TRBJ2-5,TRBV5-1,TRBD1,-,TGCGCCAGCAGCATGACAGGGCTTTACCAAGAGACCCAGTACTTC,CASSMTGLYQETQYF
TRBJ2-1,TRBV5-1,TRBD2,-,TGCGCCAGCAGCTTAGCCCCGGGACTAGCGGGGAATTACAATGAGCAGTTCTTC,CASSLAPGLAGNYNEQFF
TRBJ1-2,TRBV29-1,TRBD1,few,TGCAGCGTCGAAACGGGACAGGGTCTGGGCTACACCTTC,CSVETGQGLGYTF
TRBJ2-1,TRBV7-3,TRBD1,-,TGTGCCAGCAGCTTAGGACAGGGGGCCAATGAGCAGTTCTTC,CASSLGQGANEQFF
TRBJ2-3,TRBV13,-,once,TGTGCCAGCAGCTTAGGCCTCGGGGGAACAGATACGCAGTATTTT,CASSLGLGGTDTQYF
TRBJ2-3,TRBV7-2,TRBD2,-,TGTGCCAGCAGCTTACCCATTGGACTAGCGAGAATACATACGCAGTATTTT,CASSLPIGLARIHTQYF
TRBJ2-5,TRBV15,-,-,TGTGCCACCAGCAGAGATAGAGGAAAAGAGACCCAGTACTTC,CATSRDRGKETQYF
TRBJ2-7,TRBV13,TRBD2,-,TGTGCCAGCAGCTCCCAAGCGGGAGGGCCCGACGAGCAGTACTTC,CASSSQAGGPDEQYF
TRBJ2-7,TRBV5-1,TRBD1,-,TGCGCCAGCAGCTTGGCCACAGGGACAGGGTCCTACGAGCAGTACTTC,CASSLATGTGSYEQYF
TRBJ2-7,TRBV5-6,-,-,TGTGCCAGCAGCTTGGGCGGCTTAAGCTCCTACGAGCAGTACTTC,CASSLGGLSSYEQYF
TRBJ1-4,TRBV15,TRBD1,-,TGTGCCACCAGCAACCTACAGGGGACTAATGAAAAACTGTTTTTT,CATSNLQGTNEKLFF
TRBJ2-2,TRBV7-3,-,-,TGTGCCAGCAGCAGGGGCGAGATTGCCGGGGAGCTGTTTTTT,CASSRGEIAGELFF
TRBJ1-2,TRBV6-5,TRBD1,-,TGTGCCAGCAGTTACCGGGGGACAGATGGCTACACCTTC,CASSYRGTDGYTF
TRBJ2-5,TRBV5-6,-,-,TGTGCCAGCAGCACGGACTACCAAGAGACCCAGTACTTC,CASSTDYQETQYF
TRBJ1-1,TRBV6-5,-,-,TGTGCCAGCAGTCAAGGGGCAGGAGCTTTCTTT,CASSQGAGAFF
TRBJ2-1,TRBV9,TRBD2,-,TGTGCCAGCAGCCCAAAAGGGACTAGCCCGAATGAGCAGTTCTTC,CASSPKGTSPNEQFF
TRBJ2-5,TRBV7-9,TRBD1,-,TGTGCCAGCAGCAGGGGACAGGGGCTTCAAGAGACCCAGTACTTC,CASSRGQGLQETQYF
TRBJ1-2,TRBV5-5,TRBD1,-,TGTGCCAGCAGCTTGGCCAAAGGAGGGACAGGGCGCTATGGCTACACCTTC,CASSLAKGGTGRYGYTF
TRBJ2-7,TRBV11-2,-,-,TGTGCCAGCAGCTTAGAGGTCGGAAGTCCAGGACAGAACTCCTACGAGCAGTACTTC,CASSLEVGSPGQNSYEQYF
TRBJ1-2,TRBV7-9,TRBD1,-,TGTGCCAGCAGCTTGACAGGGATCTATGGCTACACCTTC,CASSLTGIYGYTF
TRBJ2-7,TRBV5-1,-,few,TGCGCCAGCAGCTTCCTTCCCCGGCGGTCGGAGCAGTACTTC,CASSFLPRRSEQYF
TRBJ1-1,TRBV4-1,TRBD1,-,TGCGCCAGCAGGACCCCAGGAGGGGGCGCGGGAACTGAAGCTTTCTTT,CASRTPGGGAGTEAFF
TRBJ1-5,TRBV4-1,-,-,TGCGCCAGCAGCCAAGACGGGACGGGGGGGCCCCAGCATTTT,CASSQDGTGGPQHF
TRBJ2-1,TRBV7-6,TRBD2,-,TGTGCCAGCAGCTTAGTCCCTCCAGCGGGGGGCTCCTACAATGAGCAGTTCTTC,CASSLVPPAGGSYNEQFF
TRBJ1-2,TRBV7-3,-,-,TGTGCCAGCAGCCCTCAGTCCCGACAGGACTATGGCTACACCTTC,CASSPQSRQDYGYTF
TRBJ2-7,TRBV5-5,TRBD1,-,TGTGCCAGCAGCCCGGGTGGGTCTAACAGGGGGCACGAGCAGTACTTC,CASSPGGSNRGHEQYF
TRBJ2-7,TRBV7-2,-,-,TGTGCCAGCAGCTCCGGTTCCGTCTCCTACGAGCAGTACTTC,CASSSGSVSYEQYF
TRBJ1-1,TRBV2,TRBD1,-,TGTGCCAGCAGAATGGGACAGGGGAGTGCAGCTTTCTTT,CASRMGQGSAAFF
TRBJ2-1,TRBV9,-,-,TGTGCCAGCAGCGGCCGCGGACACCTGAGCTCCTACAATGAGCAGTTCTTC,CASSGRGHLSSYNEQFF
TRBJ2-7,TRBV7-9,-,few,TGTGCCAGCACCTATGGGGGGGGCGGCTACGAGCAGTACTTC,CASTYGGGGYEQYF
TRBJ2-2,TRBV27,-,-,TGTGCCAGCAGTTTAGGAGTTGGCCAGGGGAACACCGGGGAGCTGTTTTTT,CASSLGVGQGNTGELFF
TRBJ2-6,TRBV9,TRBD2,once,TGTGCCAGCAGCGCAGTAGCGGGAGGGACGGGGGCCAACGTCCTGACTTTC,CASSAVAGGTGANVLTF